This T cell receptor (beta chain) was sequenced for a study of blood T cell repertoires in COVID-19. Overall study: The origin of the acute and convalescent COVID-19 samples was the United States, Italy and Spain. Sources were T cells, B-cell-depleted T cells, or PBMCs; the material itself was cDNA or gDNA.

Losses at the gene ends were 5 bases for V and 3 bases for J; bases not matched to a gene: 16. The V gene's germline CDR1 is ENHRY and CDR2 SYGVKD. This CDR3 has 18 amino acids. In Seattle, patients joined the study during active infection and were tracked longitudinally. Per the original data handling: Amplified reference gene primers provided the basis for estimating nucleated cell counts. Some clones are missing from TCRdb's copy, which holds only in-frame ones; the method was immunoSEQ multiplex PCR. V and J calls plus clone size are reproduced from that table; the DNA served to infer D and trimming. The sample includes roughly 250,000 clones, approximately 85% of them seen just once.

Input material: peripheral blood. This clonotype was obtained from a human donor with COVID-19, enrolled during active disease. The donor label of this sample is uncertain. This sequence joins TRBV10-3 and TRBJ1-2, with 9 bases fitting TRBD1. This chain's CDR3 is CAISSTGGKGASDYGYTF. The CDR3 DNA sequence: TGTGCCATCAGTTCGACAGGGGGAAAGGGAGCTTCGGACTATGGCTACACCTTC.